This T cell receptor (beta chain) derives from a study of shared clonotypes between healthy human individuals. Study outcomes and limitations: Of the naive CD4 clonotypes, 4% to 5% were shared across a handful of donors.

CD45RO-negative, CCR7-positively selected cells formed the naive CD8 fraction, excluding terminally differentiated effector memory CD45RA+ cells. As for this clone: The antigen remains unidentified.

Assay used: immunoSEQ multiplex PCR; TCRdb lists only in-frame clones, some missing. The sample includes 550,000 to 650,000 clones, approximately 96% of them seen just once. V was pared by 0 bases and J by 3 bases, with 21 bases between. The CDR3 is 18 amino acids. CDR1 and CDR2 from the germline V gene are MNHNS and SASEGT. The TCR originated in a woman aged 25 to 39 in good health. V and J are TRBV6-1 and TRBJ2-7, with D tentatively TRBD2 (6 bases). Material for sequencing was naive CD8+ T cells sorted from blood. CDR3 bases: TGTGCCAGCAGTGAAGCCCCCCTCCCCCTGGAGGGACTCTACGAGCAGTACTTC. This encodes CASSEAPLPLEGLYEQYF.